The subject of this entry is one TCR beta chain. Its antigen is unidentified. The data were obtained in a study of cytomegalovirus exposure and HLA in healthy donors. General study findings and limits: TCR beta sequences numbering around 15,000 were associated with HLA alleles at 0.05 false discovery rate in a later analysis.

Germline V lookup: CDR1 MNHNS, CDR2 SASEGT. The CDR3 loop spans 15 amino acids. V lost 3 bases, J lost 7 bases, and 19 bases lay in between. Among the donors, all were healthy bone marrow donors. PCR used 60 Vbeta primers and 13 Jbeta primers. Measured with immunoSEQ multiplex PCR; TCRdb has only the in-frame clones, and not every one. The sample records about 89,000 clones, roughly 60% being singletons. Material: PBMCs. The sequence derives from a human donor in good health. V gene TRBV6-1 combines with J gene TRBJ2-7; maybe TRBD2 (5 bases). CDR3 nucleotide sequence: TGTGCCAGCAGTGACCTTCGGGGTTCCGTGGGGGAGCAGTACTTC. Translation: CASSDLRGSVGEQYF.